This T cell receptor (beta chain) was identified during a study of shared clonotypes between healthy human individuals. Study-wide findings and caveats: Collection of samples was limited to blood; tissue repertoires likely differ.

Details on this clone: Its antigen is currently unknown.

The CDR3 loop spans 13 amino acids. The V and J ends lost 7 bases and 4 bases respectively, with 13 bases between them. CDR1 is SGHRS, CDR2 YFSETQ, per germline. The assay was immunoSEQ multiplex PCR, and TCRdb's table has in-frame clones only and misses some. The sample records some 2.1 million clones, 95% being singletons. The J gene is TRBJ2-3, the V gene TRBV5-1; TRBD2 is a possible D gene (7 bases). Material: naive CD4+ T cells sorted from blood. Subset in this sample: CD45RA+ positively selected. The origin of this receptor is a man aged 18 to 30 in good health. The CDR3 sequence is CASAVGGPDTQYF. DNA of the CDR3: TGCGCCAGCGCCGTCGGGGGGCCAGATACGCAGTATTTT.